These 20 T cell receptor beta chains were sequenced from one sample in a study of blood T cell repertoires in COVID-19. The data were produced by immunoSEQ multiplex PCR, yet TCRdb's version contains in-frame clones alone and is incomplete. The sample includes approximately 100,000 clones, roughly 80% of them seen just once. Sequencing used peripheral blood. The receptors come from a man between 60 and 75 years old with acute or convalescent COVID-19.

This clone showed up just once. This chain connects TRBV19 to TRBJ1-5; 7 nucleotides match TRBD1. The CDR3 loop spans 14 amino acids. With V trimmed by 4 bases and J by 7 bases, 7 bases remained unmatched. Germline CDR1 and CDR2: LNHDA and SQIVND (reference sequence). The DNA of the CDR3 is TGTGCCAGTAGTAAGGCAGGGGGTGGCCAGCCCCAGCATTTT. Protein sequence: CASSKAGGGQPQHF.

Of note for this clone: The junction and the germline gene differ at one end; a read error may be behind it. The V call is TRBV7-6, the J call TRBJ2-1; maybe TRBD2 (5 bases). CDR1 is SGHVS, CDR2 FNYEAQ, per germline. CDR3 length: 11 residues. The CDR3 DNA is TGTGCCAGCAGCCTAGCCCTCGAGCAGTTCTTC. This translates into CASSLALEQFF.

CDR3 residues: CAWSKTSLNTGELFF. CDR3 sequence (DNA): TGTGCCTGGAGCAAGACAAGTCTAAACACCGGGGAGCTGTTTTTT. The chain is built from TRBV30 and TRBJ2-2, with D hard to call. Trimming removed 3 bases from V and 2 bases from J, with 13 bases in between. This CDR3 spans 15 amino acids. Germline V gene data show CDR1 as GTSNPN and CDR2 as SVGIG (reference sequence).

The gene calls are TRBV4-3 and TRBJ2-2; D not resolved. CDR1 LGHNA and CDR2 YSLEER come from the germline V gene. The length of the CDR3 is 17 residues. Trimming shortened V by 0 bases and J by 0 bases, and 11 bases separated the two germline ends. CDR3 protein: CASSQETGAANTGELFF. The CDR3 region has the DNA TGCGCCAGCAGCCAAGAAACCGGAGCAGCGAACACCGGGGAGCTGTTTTTT.

V and J are TRBV7-9 and TRBJ2-3, with TRBD2 matching over 7 bases. The V and J ends lost 5 bases and 2 bases, in that order; junction bases with no gene match: 7. Germline V gene data show CDR1 as SEHNR and CDR2 as FQNEAQ (reference sequence). The CDR3 is made up of 15 amino acids. CDR3 residues: CASSALAALTDTQYF. The CDR3 DNA sequence: TGTGCCAGCAGCGCTCTAGCGGCCCTCACAGATACGCAGTATTTT.

CDR3: CASSFGIQGGPPGNTIYF. The CDR3, as DNA: TGTGCCAGCAGCTTCGGAATCCAGGGCGGCCCTCCTGGAAACACCATATATTTT. V and J are TRBV7-9 and TRBJ1-3, with D possibly matching TRBD1 (5 bases). This CDR3 has 18 amino acids. The V gene lost 3 bases and the J gene lost 2 bases, with 20 bases spanning the gap. The germline V gene encodes CDR1 SEHNR and CDR2 FQNEAQ (reference sequence).

This clone is a singleton in its sample. This rearrangement joins TRBV7-9 to TRBJ1-1; tentatively, D is TRBD1 (5 bases). The CDR3 covers 15 residues. V lost 2 bases to trimming and J lost 5 bases, with 15 bases between them. Looked up from germline, CDR1 is SEHNR and CDR2 is FQNEAQ (reference sequence). As DNA, the CDR3 is TGTGCCAGCAGCTTATCTGGGGTAAGGGGTACTGAAGCTTTCTTT. This encodes CASSLSGVRGTEAFF.

J is TRBJ2-1 and V is TRBV5-6; 13 positions agree with TRBD2. Germline V CDR1 and CDR2: SGHDT, YYEEEE. The CDR3 is 17 residues long. The trim removed 3 bases at V and 0 bases at J, leaving 3 bases unmatched. The CDR3 sequence is CASSSRTSGSSYNEQFF. In nucleotides, the CDR3 is TGTGCCAGCAGCTCCCGGACTAGCGGGAGCTCCTACAATGAGCAGTTCTTC.

This rearrangement joins TRBV30 to TRBJ1-4, with D tentatively TRBD1 (5 bases). Germline CDR1 GTSNPN, CDR2 SVGIG (reference sequence). Trimming took off 2 bases at V and 7 bases at J, with 11 bases between the two ends. This CDR3 spans 13 amino acids. In DNA, the CDR3 is TGTGCCTGGAGTTCTGGGGGGACTGAAAAACTGTTTTTT. Protein sequence: CAWSSGGTEKLFF.

The chain combines TRBV5-4 with TRBJ2-5, with TRBD1 identical over 9 bases. The V gene end was trimmed by 4 bases and the J gene end by 5 bases; junction bases not matched to a gene: 18. In germline, CDR1 is SGHNT, CDR2 YYREEE (reference sequence). The CDR3 loop spans 18 amino acids. CDR3 DNA: TGTGCCAGCAGCGAAGCACAGGGGGCTTGGGCTAGATTCGAGACCCAGTACTTC. It is translated as CASSEAQGAWARFETQYF.

V is TRBV7-8 and J is TRBJ1-1, with D unclear. CDR3 size: 12 residues. V shed 5 bases and J shed 11 bases, with 15 bases lying between them. Per the germline V gene, CDR1 is SGHVS and CDR2 is FQNEAQ. The CDR3: CASSPLSGSAFF. The CDR3 DNA reads TGTGCCAGCAGCCCGCTCTCCGGGTCTGCTTTCTTT.

The chain has TRBV11-2 and TRBJ2-2; D is perhaps TRBD1 (5 bases). Trimming stripped 5 bases from V and 4 bases from J, with 14 bases between. The germline CDR1 and CDR2 sequences are SGHAT and FQNNGV. The CDR3 runs to 15 residues. The CDR3 sequence is CASSPTGGRTGELFF. CDR3 sequence (DNA): TGTGCCAGCAGCCCAACAGGTGGGCGCACCGGGGAGCTGTTTTTT.

V gene TRBV11-2 combines with J gene TRBJ1-6; 12 bases align to TRBD1. The germline V gene encodes CDR1 SGHAT and CDR2 FQNNGV. Trimming took 7 bases from V and 7 from J; bases not matched to a gene: 8. The CDR3 sequence is 16 residues long. In nucleotides, the CDR3 is TGTGCCAGCACTACCGGGACAGGGGGCTTAAATTCACCCCTCCACTTT. Its protein is CASTTGTGGLNSPLHF.

The CDR3 nucleotides read TGCGCCAGCAGCCCTTGGACAGGATTTAACACTGAAGCTTTCTTT. As protein: CASSPWTGFNTEAFF. The rearrangement uses TRBV4-1 and TRBJ1-1, with 7 bases identical to TRBD1. The V gene's germline CDR1 is MGHRA and CDR2 YSYEKL. The CDR3 sequence is 15 residues long. V was pared by 4 bases and J by 2 bases, with 7 bases of the junction left unmatched.

The chain carries TRBV5-1 and TRBJ1-4; D uncertain. This CDR3 is built from 15 residues. V lost 1 base and J 8 bases, leaving 15 bases between the germline ends. Germline V gene sequence: CDR1 SGHRS, CDR2 YFSETQ. The CDR3 DNA is TGCGCCAGCAGCTTGCTCCTACCAGACATGGAAAAACTGTTTTTT. It codes for CASSLLLPDMEKLFF.

There are a few counts of this clone. The gene calls are TRBV28 and TRBJ2-4; D might be TRBD2 (6 bases). Germline V CDR1 and CDR2: MDHEN, SYDVKM. V lost 4 bases and J lost 7, with 11 bases in between. The CDR3 runs to 13 residues. DNA for the CDR3: TGTGCCAGCAGTTCGGAGGGGCGCAACATTCAGTACTTC. This encodes CASSSEGRNIQYF.

The V call is TRBV3-1 (or the pseudogene TRBV3-2), the J call TRBJ1-1; possibly TRBD1 for D (5 bases). The CDR3 covers 13 residues. In germline, CDR1 is LGHDT, CDR2 YNNKEL (reference sequence). Trimming pared 6 bases from V and 5 bases from J, leaving 13 bases between. CDR3 bases: TGTGCCAGCAGGCAGGGTGTTGAAACTGAAGCTTTCTTT. Translation: CASRQGVETEAFF.

The V gene is TRBV6-1, the J gene TRBJ1-2, with TRBD1 matching 7 bases. Germline loops: CDR1 MNHNS, CDR2 SASEGT. Germline trimming cut 2 bases from V and 7 bases from J; bases unmatched to any gene: 1. The CDR3 length is 12 residues. CDR3 nucleotides: TGTGCCAGCAGTGAAAGGGGGCCTGGCTACACCTTC. Encoded protein: CASSERGPGYTF.

This rearrangement joins TRBV5-6 to TRBJ1-5; D is possibly TRBD1 (5 bases). Germline assignment: CDR1 SGHDT and CDR2 YYEEEE. The CDR3 runs 16 residues. The V end was cut by 1 base, the J end by 4 bases, with 15 bases between. CDR3 loop: CASSLIRDRLNQPQHF. CDR3 DNA: TGTGCCAGCAGCTTGATTCGAGACAGACTTAATCAGCCCCAGCATTTT.

This chain uses TRBV7-2 with TRBJ1-6; D not certain. Germline CDR1 and CDR2: SGHTA and FQGNSA. Trimming stripped 1 base from V and 7 bases from J, with 8 bases between. The CDR3 runs 14 residues. CDR3 nucleotide sequence: TGTGCCAGCAGCTTAGGCCGAGAGAATTCACCCCTCCACTTT. It translates to CASSLGRENSPLHF.